This record covers a single T cell receptor (beta chain). What it recognizes is unknown. The data stem from a study of CD8 T cells in ankylosing spondylitis. Study-wide results and caveats: Ankylosing spondylitis blood appeared to carry a characteristic TCR beta motif of roughly eight highly homologous variants. Reports say disease-linked clones showed up significantly more in matched ankylosing spondylitis synovial fluid. Earlier reports found some motif variants in synovial fluid and blood in reactive arthritis. CD8+ by phenotype, disease-linked clones were relatively rare in peripheral blood.

TCRdb redid the calling of the 5' RACE reads with MiXCR, one entry per CDR3 protein. The sample holds over 25,000 distinct CDR3 sequences; 7.9% are singletons and the top ten take 30%. Looked up from germline, CDR1 is SGHTA and CDR2 is FQGNSA. CDR3 length: 17 residues. The J segment lost 7 bases and the V segment lost 1 base, leaving 7 bases of the junction unmatched. The specimen sequenced was blood. The V call is TRBV7-2, the J call TRBJ2-1, with 13 nucleotides matching TRBD2. The source is a male donor with ankylosing spondylitis or in good health (not recorded which). DNA for the CDR3: TGTGCCAGCAGCTTAGACTACGGGACTAGCGGGAAGAATGAGCAGTTCTTC. Translating it yields CASSLDYGTSGKNEQFF.